This T cell receptor beta chain was captured in a study of regulatory T cells in long-lasting Graves disease. In the study overall: Over-5-year antithyroid drug use with positive TSH receptor antibodies defined persistent Graves' disease in the study.

Findings of the study overall: Persistent disease favored TRBV28, TRBJ1-2 and TRBJ2-5. Thyroid tissue went unexamined; only peripheral blood was analyzed.

This clonotype has more than one count but fewer than ten. Its antigen remains unknown. Regarding time point: persistent/refractory GD, antithyroid drugs over 5 years with positive TRAb. There was RNA extracted from PBMCs, and the TCR library was made from it. Staff drew around 10 milliliters of peripheral blood into EDTA tubes. With iRepertoire HTBI primers and Arm-PCR of CDR3 regions, TCR beta libraries were built. In TCRdb, the multiplex PCR reads were re-called with MiXCR into one record per CDR3 protein. The sample lists about 430,000 distinct CDR3 sequences; roughly a fifth were seen once. CDR3 size: 12 residues. Trimming cost V 2 bases and J 8 bases, with 7 bases left between them. Germline values: CDR1 MNHEY, CDR2 SVGEGT.

The TCR sequence derives from a female donor with Graves disease. The V gene is TRBV6-2 or TRBV6-3, the J gene TRBJ2-1; no reliable D call. The sequencing used peripheral blood mononuclear cells (PBMCs), collected when the disease was refractory, from a patient treated with antithyroid drugs. The CDR3 sequence: CASSYLKDEQFF. The CDR3 nucleotides are TGTGCCAGCAGTTACCTTAAAGATGAGCAGTTCTTC.